The entry below gives a single TCR beta chain sequence along with its context. Its antigen is currently unknown. The data derive from a study of CD8 T cells in Susac syndrome. Whole-study results and caveats: The study conceded that relatively few individuals underwent its TCR sequencing and HLA analysis.

The V gene end was trimmed by 5 bases and the J gene end by 1 base; junction bases not matched to a gene: 3. The CDR3 has 15 amino acids. Germline loops: CDR1 SQVTM, CDR2 ANQGSEA. Reverse transcription of about 0.45 to 1 ug RNA was carried out with random hexamers. The CDR3 of TCR beta was amplified by immunoSEQ multiplex PCR across 54 Vbeta and 13 Jbeta. One entry per CDR3 protein results from TCRdb running MiXCR on the immunoSEQ multiplex PCR reads. The sample shows about 210,000 distinct CDR3 sequences, about 95% of them seen only once. High-throughput TCR beta sequencing covered peripheral CD8+ and CD4+ T cells. The TEMRA cells underwent FACS enrichment, while the CD8+ and CD4+ T cells underwent negative isolation.

The TCR comes from a human donor with multiple sclerosis. The sample consisted of CD4+ T cells from PBMCs. This chain connects TRBV29-1 to TRBJ2-5; 14 nucleotides agree with TRBD2. CDR3 in amino acids: CSVKGTSGSQETQYF. CDR3 nucleotides: TGCAGCGTTAAAGGGACTAGCGGGAGCCAAGAGACCCAGTACTTC.